The clone carrying this TCR beta chain turned up a few times. What it binds is not known. These data come from a study of T-cell memory formation after mild COVID-19. Study-level results: In second-wave clones peaking day 37, SARS-CoV-2 specificity remained unconfirmed. The study detected some responding clones in pre-infection memory, suggesting cross-reactive memory joined. The main location of contracting CD4+ clones was CM and EM, and that of contracting CD8+ clones was EMRA.

With constant-segment primers, 5'RACE yielded cDNA libraries of TCR alpha and TCR beta that carried sample barcodes and UMIs. TCRdb re-called the 5' RACE reads through MiXCR, storing one row per CDR3 protein. The sample shows about 610,000 distinct CDR3 sequences, roughly a sixth of them seen only once. The source is an adult woman who had mild COVID-19 (a few samples of this study predate the infection). Cell type and time point are not known. Sequenced sample: PBMCs or a T cell subset sorted from them (not recorded which).

CDR3 protein: CASRYRPGTEAFF. In nucleotides, the CDR3 is TGCGCCAGCAGATATCGGCCGGGCACTGAAGCTTTCTTT. The chain links TRBV5-1 to TRBJ1-1; D gene uncertain. Deletions cut 5 bases from V and 4 bases from J, with 12 bases between. The CDR3 has 13 residues. The germline CDR1 and CDR2 sequences are SGHRS and YFSETQ.